The next 5 T cell receptor beta chains were all read from a single sample in a study of Japanese encephalitis immunity and Zika vaccine responses. PBMCs were CFSE-labeled and cultured for roughly 6 days with peptide pools at about 1 ug/mL each. Proliferating CD4 T cells were sorted unfixed as live CD56-CD19-CD16-CD3+CD4+ CFSE-low cells. TCRdb re-called the 5' RACE reads through MiXCR, storing one row per CDR3 protein. The sample has 130 to 150 distinct CDR3 sequences, roughly 5.2% seen once. The sequences come from antigen-activated CD4+ T cells from blood, cultured, collected during a Zika inactivated vaccine study. The origin of the receptors is an adult woman who received an inactivated Zika virus vaccine.

This clonotype is large (0.1 to 1%) by share. V usage is TRBV28 and J usage is TRBJ2-1; 8 bases match TRBD2. The trim removed 5 bases at V and 6 bases at J, leaving 9 bases unmatched. CDR3 length: 15 amino acids. In germline, CDR1 is MDHEN, CDR2 SYDVKM. The chain's CDR3 is CASSPGGAEGNEQFF. The CDR3 DNA is TGTGCCAGCAGTCCCGGGGGGGCGGAGGGCAATGAGCAGTTCTTC.

This clonotype qualifies as large (0.1 to 1%). This sequence joins TRBV10-3 and TRBJ2-3; 7 nucleotides align to TRBD2. The CDR3 is made up of 15 amino acids. Germline V gene data show CDR1 as ENHRY and CDR2 as SYGVKD. V trimming: 5 bases; J trimming: 6 bases; junction bases outside the gene matches: 11. CDR3 sequence: CAISSYAGEADTQYF. The DNA of the CDR3 is TGTGCCATCAGTTCGTACGCGGGAGAGGCCGATACGCAGTATTTT.

This clonotype is medium-sized (0.01 to 0.1%) in the sample. The J gene is TRBJ2-1, the V gene TRBV19; the D call may be TRBD1 or TRBD2 (5 bases each). Germline V gene sequence: CDR1 LNHDA, CDR2 SQIVND (reference sequence). This CDR3 is built from 19 residues. V was cut by 2 bases and J by 2 bases, with 22 bases left in between. Written as DNA, the CDR3 is TGTGCCAGTAGTATACGGGGTGGCGCCGGGACGGCTCCCTACAATGAGCAGTTCTTC. It codes for CASSIRGGAGTAPYNEQFF.

This clonotype is large (0.1 to 1%). V usage is TRBV7-3 and J usage is TRBJ2-2; D could derive from TRBD1 or TRBD2 (5 bases each). From germline, CDR1 is SGHTA and CDR2 FQGTGA. V gave up 0 bases and J gave up 6 bases, with 8 bases separating them. This CDR3 has 14 amino acids. CDR3 coding DNA: TGTGCCAGCAGCTTAACGCGAGGGGCCGGGGAGCTGTTTTTT. It translates to CASSLTRGAGELFF. The full variable domain, rest sourced from reference TRBV7-3 and TRBJ2-2, is GAGVSQTPSNKVTEKGKYVELRCDPISGHTALYWYRQSLGQGPEFLIYFQGTGAADDSGLPNDRFFAVRPEGSVSTLKIQRTERGDSAVYLCASSLTRGAGELFFGEGSRLTVL.

Judged by abundance, this clonotype is large. The genes are TRBV20-1 and TRBJ2-1; D call uncertain. CDR1 and CDR2 (germline): DFQATT, SNEGSKA (reference sequence). The CDR3 is made up of 14 amino acids. Trimming took off 8 bases at V and 5 bases at J, with 19 bases between the two ends. DNA of the CDR3: TGCAGTCTTATGGGCCTCGTGGGTAACAATGAGCAGTTCTTC. Residues: CSLMGLVGNNEQFF.